This T cell receptor (beta chain) was retrieved from a study of blood T cell repertoires in COVID-19 (dated by TCRdb to the early 2020s). Notes on the research overall: Samples covering the acute and convalescent phases of COVID-19 were provided by collaborators in the United States, Italy and Spain. The material from the prospective study consisted of cDNA or gDNA derived from T cells, B-cell-depleted T cells, or PBMCs. Deeply sampled blood TCRbeta repertoires from subjects exposed to, actively infected with, or recovered from COVID-19 were included in the dataset. The repertoires were made available in a free public database intended to serve as a resource for research on the immune response to SARS-CoV-2. Samples came from the ongoing ImmuneRACE study (first 160 participants) plus 1,254 subjects from 6 global collaborators. Sample metadata almost always included a de-identified subject ID, COVID-19 status, age in years and sex. Where HLA class I and class II types were available, the types were taken from metadata supplied by the sample provider, not from assay-based typing.

Points on this clone: Its antigen remains undetermined. Within one base of it there is no much larger clone, and no base qualities were kept.

Participants in the prospective study were aged about 18 to 95 years, lived in over 20 United States geographic areas, and enrolled through a virtual design. In the prospective study, participants were assigned to cohorts based on the clinical history participants reported in a screening survey and a study questionnaire. Each participant in the prospective study had whole blood, serum and a nasopharyngeal or oropharyngeal swab collected by mobile phlebotomists. Over an approximately 2-month period, participants in the prospective study had the option of providing additional blood draws and questionnaires. Blood samples from the prospective study were shipped frozen or at room temperature prior to DNA extraction. The CDR3, cysteine through phenylalanine, is 13 amino acids long. Only CDR3 DNA is held: 39 bases, read in frame from base 1. Reading the germline V gene (reference sequence) gives CDR1 SEHNR and CDR2 FQNEAQ. Between the V and J ends, shortened by 0 bases and 4 bases respectively, the junction contains 6 bases.

The immunoSEQ Assay, a bias-controlled multiplex PCR, was used to amplify TCRbeta CDR3 regions from genomic DNA. Under the source paper's analysis protocol: The number of nucleated cells in each sample was estimated by amplification of reference gene primers within the assay. To quantify the absolute abundance of each unique TCRbeta CDR3 rearrangement, sequence reads were collapsed and filtered. For each sample, productive Simpson clonality was calculated as the square root of Simpson's diversity index across productive rearrangements. As stored in TCRdb, this immuneACCESS dataset retains in-frame rearrangements with V and J assigned. A fraction of the clones does not appear; measured against another copy, unresolved V genes explain less than half of the discrepancy, and the remainder lacks a known reason. Clone size and V and J calls were adopted from that table, with D and trimming inferred from the DNA. Within this sample are about 210,000 clones, with around 80% of them counted one time only. Approximately 4.6% of the sample is taken by the ten largest.

On the study overall, not on this receptor specifically: Clinical and demographic metadata were provided uncurated, with the amount varying by source and participant.

The clonotype was recovered from a man aged 25 to 45 with acute COVID-19. The chain is made from TRBV7-9 and TRBJ1-2; the D segment cannot be called with confidence. Sequences were obtained from PBMCs or T cells enriched from blood (not recorded which). CDR3 protein: CASSLATAYGYTF. The sequenced DNA is TGTGCCAGCAGCTTAGCAACAGCCTATGGCTACACCTTC.